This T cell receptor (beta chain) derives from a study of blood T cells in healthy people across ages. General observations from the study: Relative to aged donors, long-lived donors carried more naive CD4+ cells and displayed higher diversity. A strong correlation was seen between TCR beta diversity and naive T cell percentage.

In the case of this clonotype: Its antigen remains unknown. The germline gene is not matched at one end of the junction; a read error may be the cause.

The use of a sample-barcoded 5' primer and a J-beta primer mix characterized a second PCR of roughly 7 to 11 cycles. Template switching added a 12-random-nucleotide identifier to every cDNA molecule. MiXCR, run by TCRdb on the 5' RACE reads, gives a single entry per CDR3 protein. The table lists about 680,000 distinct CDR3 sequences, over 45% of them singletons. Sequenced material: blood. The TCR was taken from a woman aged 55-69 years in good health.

The CDR3 reads CASSRVRPDAQYF. In nucleotides, the CDR3 is TGTGCCAGCAGCAGGGTGCGCCCAGATGCGCAGTATTTT. V and J are TRBV12-3 or TRBV12-4 and TRBJ2-3, with D maybe TRBD1 (5 bases). The CDR3 contains 13 residues.